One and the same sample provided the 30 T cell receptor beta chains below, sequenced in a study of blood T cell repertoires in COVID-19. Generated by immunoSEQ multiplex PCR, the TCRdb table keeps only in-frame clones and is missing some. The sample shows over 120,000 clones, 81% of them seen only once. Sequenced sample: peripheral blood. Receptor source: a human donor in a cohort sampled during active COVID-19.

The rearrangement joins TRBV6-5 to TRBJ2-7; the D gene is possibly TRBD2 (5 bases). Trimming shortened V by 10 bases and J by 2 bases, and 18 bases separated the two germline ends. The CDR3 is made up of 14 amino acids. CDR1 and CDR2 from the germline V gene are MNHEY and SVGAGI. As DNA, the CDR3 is TGTGCCACCAGGACCGGACTCGGGGCCTACGAGCAGTACTTC. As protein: CATRTGLGAYEQYF.

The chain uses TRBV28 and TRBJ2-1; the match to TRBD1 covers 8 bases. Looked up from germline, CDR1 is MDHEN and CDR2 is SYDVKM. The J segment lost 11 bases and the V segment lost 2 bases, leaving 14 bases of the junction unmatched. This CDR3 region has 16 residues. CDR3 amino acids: CASSLPGQGSEEKQFF. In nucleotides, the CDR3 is TGTGCCAGCAGTTTACCCGGACAGGGAAGTGAAGAAAAGCAGTTCTTC. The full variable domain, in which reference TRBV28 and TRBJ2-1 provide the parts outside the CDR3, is DVKVTQSSRYLVKRTGEKVFLECVQDMDHENMFWYRQDPGLGLRLIYFSYDVKMKEKGDIPEGYSVSREKKERFSLILESASTNQTSMYLCASSLPGQGSEEKQFFGPGTRLTVL.

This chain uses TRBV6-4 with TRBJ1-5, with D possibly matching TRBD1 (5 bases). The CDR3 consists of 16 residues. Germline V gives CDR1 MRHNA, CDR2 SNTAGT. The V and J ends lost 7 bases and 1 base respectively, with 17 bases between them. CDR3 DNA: TGTGCCAGCATTCAGAATGGGGGACTAAGCAATCAGCCCCAGCATTTT. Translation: CASIQNGGLSNQPQHF.

The CDR3 coding sequence is TGTGCCAGCAGTTATTCCCGGGTTTACAATGAGCAGTTCTTC. Encoded protein: CASSYSRVYNEQFF. V and J are TRBV6-2 or TRBV6-3 and TRBJ2-1; D uncertain. The germline gives CDR1 MNHEY, CDR2 SVGEGT. This CDR3 is 14 amino acids long. V lost 3 bases, J lost 4 bases, and 10 bases lay in between.

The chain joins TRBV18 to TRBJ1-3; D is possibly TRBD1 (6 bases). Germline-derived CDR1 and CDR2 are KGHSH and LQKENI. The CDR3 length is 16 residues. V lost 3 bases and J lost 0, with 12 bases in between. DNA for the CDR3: TGTGCCAGCTCACCCCCGGGACATTTCTCTGGAAACACCATATATTTT. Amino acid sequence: CASSPPGHFSGNTIYF.

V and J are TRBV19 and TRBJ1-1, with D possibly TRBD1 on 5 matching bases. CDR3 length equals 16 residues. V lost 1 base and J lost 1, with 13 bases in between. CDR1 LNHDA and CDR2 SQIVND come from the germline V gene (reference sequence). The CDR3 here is CASSIGLLTENTEAFF. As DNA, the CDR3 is TGTGCCAGTAGTATAGGTTTGTTGACAGAGAACACTGAAGCTTTCTTT.

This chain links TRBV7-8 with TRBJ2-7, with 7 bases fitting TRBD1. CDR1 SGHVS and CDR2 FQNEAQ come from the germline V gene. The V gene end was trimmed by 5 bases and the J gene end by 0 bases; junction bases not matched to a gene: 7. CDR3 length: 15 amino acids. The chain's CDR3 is CASSPRRDSSYEQYF. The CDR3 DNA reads TGTGCCAGCAGCCCTAGACGGGACAGCTCCTACGAGCAGTACTTC.

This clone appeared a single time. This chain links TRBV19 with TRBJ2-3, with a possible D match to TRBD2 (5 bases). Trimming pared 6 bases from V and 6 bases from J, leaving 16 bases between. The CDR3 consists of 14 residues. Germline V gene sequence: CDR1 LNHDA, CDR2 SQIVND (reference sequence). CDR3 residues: CASRTRGRLDTQYF. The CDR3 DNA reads TGTGCCAGTAGAACGAGAGGGCGGCTCGATACGCAGTATTTT.

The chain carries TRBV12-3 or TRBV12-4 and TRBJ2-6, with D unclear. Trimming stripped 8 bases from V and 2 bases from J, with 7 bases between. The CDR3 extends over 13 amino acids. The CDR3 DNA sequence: TGTGCCAGCGATCAGGCTGGGGCCAACGTCCTGACTTTC. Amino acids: CASDQAGANVLTF.

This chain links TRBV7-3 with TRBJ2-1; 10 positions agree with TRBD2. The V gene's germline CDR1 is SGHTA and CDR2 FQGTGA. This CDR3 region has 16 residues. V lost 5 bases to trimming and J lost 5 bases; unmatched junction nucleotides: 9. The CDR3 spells CASSLRLAGEHNEQFF. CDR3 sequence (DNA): TGTGCCAGCAGCCTCCGCCTAGCGGGAGAACACAATGAGCAGTTCTTC. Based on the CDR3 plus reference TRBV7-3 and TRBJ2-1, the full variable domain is GAGVSQTPSNKVTEKGKYVELRCDPISGHTALYWYRQSLGQGPEFLIYFQGTGAADDSGLPNDRFFAVRPEGSVSTLKIQRTERGDSAVYLCASSLRLAGEHNEQFFGPGTRLTVL.

For the CDR3, the DNA is TGTGCCAGCAGCTCCGCCGGGACAGGGCTTATCGGTGAAAAACTGTTTTTT. Translated: CASSSAGTGLIGEKLFF. The V and J genes are TRBV5-6 and TRBJ1-4; 9 nucleotides line up with TRBD1. The CDR3 length is 17 residues. The junction had 13 bases not matched to a gene; V was cut back by 3 bases and J by 7 bases. Germline values: CDR1 SGHDT, CDR2 YYEEEE. Supplemented by reference TRBV5-6 and TRBJ1-4, the full variable domain reads DAGVTQSPTHLIKTRGQQVTLRCSPKSGHDTVSWYQQALGQGPQFIFQYYEEEERQRGNFPDRFSGHQFPNYSSELNVNALLLGDSALYLCASSSAGTGLIGEKLFFGSGTQLSVL.

This chain's CDR3 is CASSLEGTRGETQYF. CDR3 DNA sequence: TGTGCCAGCAGCTTAGAAGGGACTAGGGGGGAGACCCAGTACTTC. The chain carries TRBV7-9 and TRBJ2-5; 8 bases are a match to TRBD2. Trimming took 1 base from V and 5 from J; bases not matched to a gene: 6. CDR1 and CDR2 from the germline V gene are SEHNR and FQNEAQ (reference sequence). This CDR3 has 15 residues.

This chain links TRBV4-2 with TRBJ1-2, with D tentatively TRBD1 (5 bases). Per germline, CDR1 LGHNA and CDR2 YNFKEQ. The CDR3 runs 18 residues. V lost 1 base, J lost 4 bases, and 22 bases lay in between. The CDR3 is CASSQAIVGQTYSYGYTF. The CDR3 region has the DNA TGTGCCAGCAGCCAAGCCATAGTGGGGCAGACCTATTCCTATGGCTACACCTTC.

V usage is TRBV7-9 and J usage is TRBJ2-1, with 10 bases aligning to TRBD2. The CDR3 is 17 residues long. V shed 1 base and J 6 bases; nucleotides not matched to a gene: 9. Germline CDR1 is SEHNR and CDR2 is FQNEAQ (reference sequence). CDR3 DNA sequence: TGTGCCAGCAGCTTAGGTGGGGTTAGCGGGAGGATCAATGAGCAGTTCTTC. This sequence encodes CASSLGGVSGRINEQFF.

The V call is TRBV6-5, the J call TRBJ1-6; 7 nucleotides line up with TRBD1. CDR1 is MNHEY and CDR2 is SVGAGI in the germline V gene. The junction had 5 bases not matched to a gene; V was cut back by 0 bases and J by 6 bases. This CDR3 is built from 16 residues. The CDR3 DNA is TGTGCCAGCAGTTACTCCGGAGGGGGCGGTAATTCACCCCTCCACTTT. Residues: CASSYSGGGGNSPLHF.

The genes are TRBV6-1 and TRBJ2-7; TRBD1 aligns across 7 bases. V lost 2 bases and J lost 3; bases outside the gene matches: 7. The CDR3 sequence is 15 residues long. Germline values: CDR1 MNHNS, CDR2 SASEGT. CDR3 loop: CASSERAGGLYEQYF. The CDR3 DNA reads TGTGCCAGCAGTGAACGGGCAGGGGGTCTCTACGAGCAGTACTTC.

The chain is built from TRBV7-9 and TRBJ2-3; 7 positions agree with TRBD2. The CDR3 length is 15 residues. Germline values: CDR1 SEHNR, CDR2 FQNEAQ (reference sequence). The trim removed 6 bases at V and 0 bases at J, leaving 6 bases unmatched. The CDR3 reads CASRLSGISTDTQYF. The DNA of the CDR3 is TGTGCCAGCAGACTGAGCGGGATCAGCACAGATACGCAGTATTTT.

The CDR3 DNA sequence: TGTGCCAGCAGCTTGATTCCTAGTGGGACAGGGGGCCTCGGCGCTGAAGCTTTCTTT. This encodes CASSLIPSGTGGLGAEAFF. The rearrangement links TRBV5-8 to TRBJ1-1, with 12 bases identical to TRBD1. CDR3 length: 19 amino acids. V lost 1 base and J lost 6; bases outside the gene matches: 16. CDR1 and CDR2 (germline): SGHTS, YDEGEE.

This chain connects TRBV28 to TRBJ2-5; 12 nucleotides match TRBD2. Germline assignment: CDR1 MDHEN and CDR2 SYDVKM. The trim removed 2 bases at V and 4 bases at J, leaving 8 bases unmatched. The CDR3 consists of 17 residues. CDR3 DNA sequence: TGTGCCAGCAGTTTACCTTCACTAGCGGGAGGAGGAGAGACCCAGTACTTC. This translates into CASSLPSLAGGGETQYF.

The CDR3 nucleotides are TGCGCCAGCAGCCAAGTCTACGGGTACTCCTACGAGCAGTACTTC. Translating gives CASSQVYGYSYEQYF. The chain uses TRBV4-3 and TRBJ2-7; D call uncertain. The germline V and J ends were trimmed by 1 base and 0 bases, with 10 bases remaining between them. The CDR3 totals 15 residues. Germline V gene data show CDR1 as LGHNA and CDR2 as YSLEER.

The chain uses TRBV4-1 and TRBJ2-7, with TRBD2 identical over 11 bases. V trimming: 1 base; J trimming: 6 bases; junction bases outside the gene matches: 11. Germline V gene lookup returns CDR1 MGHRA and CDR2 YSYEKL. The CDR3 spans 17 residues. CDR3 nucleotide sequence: TGCGCCAGCAGCCAAGTTAGCGGGAGGGCTCTACGGAGCGAGCAGTACTTC. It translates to CASSQVSGRALRSEQYF.

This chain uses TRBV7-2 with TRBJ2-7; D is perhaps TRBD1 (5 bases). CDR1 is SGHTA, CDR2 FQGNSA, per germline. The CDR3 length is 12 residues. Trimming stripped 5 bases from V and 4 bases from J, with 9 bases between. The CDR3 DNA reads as TGTGCCAGCAGCCCAGGGCCTTACGAGCAGTACTTC. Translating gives CASSPGPYEQYF.

The CDR3 nucleotides are TGTGCCAGCAGCCGACAGGGGGCGATCACTGAAGCTTTCTTT. Amino acid sequence: CASSRQGAITEAFF. V usage is TRBV14 and J usage is TRBJ1-1; TRBD1 aligns across 10 bases. The J segment lost 4 bases and the V segment lost 4 bases, leaving 3 bases of the junction unmatched. Germline lookup yields CDR1 SGHDN and CDR2 FVKESK. The CDR3 has 14 residues.

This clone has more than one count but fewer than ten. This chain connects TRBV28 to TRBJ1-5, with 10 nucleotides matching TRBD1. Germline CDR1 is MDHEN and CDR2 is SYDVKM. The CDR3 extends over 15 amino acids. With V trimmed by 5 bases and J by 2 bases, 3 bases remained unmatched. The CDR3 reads CASSRDRGGNQPQHF. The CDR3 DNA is TGTGCCAGCAGTCGGGACAGGGGAGGCAATCAGCCCCAGCATTTT.

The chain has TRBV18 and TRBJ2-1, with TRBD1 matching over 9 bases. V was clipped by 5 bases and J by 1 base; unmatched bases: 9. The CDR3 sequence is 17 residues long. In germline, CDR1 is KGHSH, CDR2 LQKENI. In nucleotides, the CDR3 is TGTGCCAGCTCATTTTCTCCGGGACAGGGATCCTACAATGAGCAGTTCTTC. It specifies CASSFSPGQGSYNEQFF.

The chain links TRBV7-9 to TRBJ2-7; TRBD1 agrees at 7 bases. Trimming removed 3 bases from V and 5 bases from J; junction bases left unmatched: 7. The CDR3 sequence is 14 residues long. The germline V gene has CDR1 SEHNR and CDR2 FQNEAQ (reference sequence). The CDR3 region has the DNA TGTGCCAGCAGCTTGACAGGGAATATCGACGAGCAGTACTTC. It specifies CASSLTGNIDEQYF.

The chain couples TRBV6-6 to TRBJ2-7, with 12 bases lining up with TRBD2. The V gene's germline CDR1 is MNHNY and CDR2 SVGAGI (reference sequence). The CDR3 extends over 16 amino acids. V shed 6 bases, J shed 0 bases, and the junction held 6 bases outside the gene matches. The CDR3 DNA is TGTGCCAGCAGACGGACTAGCGGGGCAAGCTCCTACGAGCAGTACTTC. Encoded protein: CASRRTSGASSYEQYF.

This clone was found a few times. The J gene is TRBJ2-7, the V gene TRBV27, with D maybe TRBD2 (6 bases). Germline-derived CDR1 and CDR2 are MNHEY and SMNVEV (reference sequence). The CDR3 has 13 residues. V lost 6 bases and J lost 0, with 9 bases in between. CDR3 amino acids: CASRGRNSYEQYF. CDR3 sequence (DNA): TGTGCCAGCAGGGGGAGGAACTCCTACGAGCAGTACTTC.

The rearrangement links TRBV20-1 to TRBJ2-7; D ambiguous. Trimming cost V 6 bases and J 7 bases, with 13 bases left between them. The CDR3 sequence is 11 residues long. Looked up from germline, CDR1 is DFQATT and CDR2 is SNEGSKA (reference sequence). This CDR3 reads CSAITAREQYF. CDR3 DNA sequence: TGCAGTGCCATTACAGCACGGGAGCAGTACTTC.

The CDR3 loop is CSASRQGAQETQYF. For the CDR3, the DNA is TGCAGTGCTAGTCGACAGGGGGCCCAAGAGACCCAGTACTTC. V and J are TRBV20-1 and TRBJ2-5; 10 nucleotides align to TRBD1. V shed 3 bases, J shed 1 base, and the junction held 2 bases outside the gene matches. Germline V gene lookup returns CDR1 DFQATT and CDR2 SNEGSKA (reference sequence). This CDR3 is 14 amino acids long.